This T cell receptor (beta chain) was retrieved from a study of shared clonotypes between healthy human individuals. Across the whole study: Researchers assigned three CD4 naive, three CD4 memory, two CD8 naive and one CD8 memory plate to each donor.

Germline-derived CDR1 and CDR2 are MNHEY and SVGAGI. The germline V and J ends were trimmed by 0 bases and 10 bases, with 10 bases remaining between them. The CDR3 runs to 13 residues. CD8 cells regarded as naive lacked CD45RO, were positively chosen for CCR7, and omitted terminally differentiated effector memory CD45RA+ cells. Repertoires were generated with immunoSEQ multiplex PCR, while TCRdb's copy carries only in-frame clones and drops some. The sample consists of about 1,800,000 clones, about 95% of them appearing once. This chain uses TRBV6-5 with TRBJ2-1; the D call may be TRBD1 or TRBD2 (6 bases each). The source is a man between 18 and 35 years old in good health. Sequencing was performed on naive CD8+ T cells sorted from blood. CDR3 amino acids: CASSYSGGQEQFF. CDR3 DNA sequence: TGTGCCAGCAGTTACTCGGGGGGACAAGAGCAGTTCTTC.